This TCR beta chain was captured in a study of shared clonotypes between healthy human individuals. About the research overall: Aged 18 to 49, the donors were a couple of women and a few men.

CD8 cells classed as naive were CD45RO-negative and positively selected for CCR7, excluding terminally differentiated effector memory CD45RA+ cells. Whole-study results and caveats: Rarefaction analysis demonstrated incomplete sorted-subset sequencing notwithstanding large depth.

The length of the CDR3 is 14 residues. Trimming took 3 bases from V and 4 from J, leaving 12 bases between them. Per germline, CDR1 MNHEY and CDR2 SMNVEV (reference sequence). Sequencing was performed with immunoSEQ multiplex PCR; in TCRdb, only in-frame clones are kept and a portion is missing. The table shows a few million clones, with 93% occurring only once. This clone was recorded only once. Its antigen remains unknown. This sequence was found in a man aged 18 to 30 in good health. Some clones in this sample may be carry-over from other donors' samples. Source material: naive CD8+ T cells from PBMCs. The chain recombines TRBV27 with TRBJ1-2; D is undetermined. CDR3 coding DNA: TGTGCCAGCAGTTTGAAAGGCACCGCCTATGGCTACACCTTC. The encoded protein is CASSLKGTAYGYTF.